The 29 T cell receptor beta chains reported below all come from one sample, sequenced in a study of neurological immune-mediated disorders. Sample time point: longitudinal time-point 1 (baseline). TCRdb re-analysed the 5' RACE reads in MiXCR, keeping a single row per CDR3 protein. Of tens of thousands of distinct CDR3 sequences in the sample, around 15% are singletons; the top ten hold around 4.3%. The sample was PBMCs. The source of these receptors is a female donor with HTLV-1-associated myelopathy (HAM/TSP).

This clonotype was recorded many times. The chain joins TRBV5-1 to TRBJ2-3, with D unclear. Germline values: CDR1 SGHRS, CDR2 YFSETQ. The CDR3 covers 12 residues. V lost 5 bases and J 0 bases, leaving 4 bases between the germline ends. The CDR3: CASRYSTDTQYF. The CDR3 DNA sequence: TGCGCCAGCAGGTATAGCACAGATACGCAGTATTTT.

The sample holds many counts of this clonotype. The genes are TRBV6-5 and TRBJ2-2, with 14 nucleotides matching TRBD2. V was pared by 7 bases and J by 6 bases, with 10 bases of the junction left unmatched. The CDR3 runs 17 residues. From germline, CDR1 is MNHEY and CDR2 SVGAGI. CDR3 bases: TGTGCCAGCACCCGGAGCTCGACTAGCGGGGGGGCCGGGGAGCTGTTTTTT. It codes for CASTRSSTSGGAGELFF.

This clonotype has at least ten counts. The rearrangement uses TRBV10-3 and TRBJ2-1, with D maybe TRBD1 (8 bases). This CDR3 region has 14 residues. Germline V gives CDR1 ENHRY, CDR2 SYGVKD. Trimming took off 9 bases at V and 4 bases at J, with 16 bases between the two ends. CDR3 in amino acids: CAIKDRGGYNEQFF. CDR3 nucleotide sequence: TGTGCCATTAAAGACAGGGGAGGGTACAATGAGCAGTTCTTC.

This clonotype was recorded many times. This chain links TRBV9 with TRBJ2-7, with 8 positions matching TRBD1. Germline CDR1 SGDLS, CDR2 YYNGEE. The CDR3 runs to 14 residues. V lost 3 bases to trimming and J lost 4 bases; unmatched junction nucleotides: 6. For the CDR3, the DNA is TGTGCCAGCAGCGCGACAGGGGATCGGTACGAGCAGTACTTC. Translation: CASSATGDRYEQYF.

A few counts support this clonotype. A single base separates this from a much larger clone, so it may be a read error. The V gene is TRBV29-1, the J gene TRBJ2-3; TRBD1 or TRBD2 may be the D gene (6 bases each). The germline gives CDR1 SQVTM, CDR2 ANQGSEA. Trimming cost V 6 bases and J 2 bases, with 12 bases left between them. The CDR3 is made up of 13 amino acids. This CDR3 reads CSVLWGATDTQYF. The CDR3 nucleotides read TGCAGCGTCCTATGGGGGGCCACAGATACGCAGTATTTT.

This clonotype was counted at least ten times. This chain links TRBV28 with TRBJ1-5, with unresolved D. The V and J ends lost 1 base and 7 bases respectively, with 5 bases between them. Germline V lookup: CDR1 MDHEN, CDR2 SYDVKM. CDR3 size: 12 residues. The CDR3, as DNA: TGTGCCAGCAGTTTATTTAAACAGCCCCAGCATTTT. As protein: CASSLFKQPQHF.

This clonotype was counted only a few times. The J gene is TRBJ1-6, the V gene TRBV18; D may be TRBD1 (6 bases). The CDR3 runs 14 residues. The ends were cut back, 3 bases at V and 10 bases at J, with 13 bases in the middle. CDR1 is KGHSH, CDR2 LQKENI, per germline. The DNA for the CDR3 is TGTGCCAGCTCACCCGGGGGGCGTGGGTCACCCCTCCACTTT. Its translation: CASSPGGRGSPLHF.

The sample holds many counts of this clonotype. The chain's CDR3 is CASAIRGKGNSYNEQFF. The CDR3 DNA sequence: TGTGCCAGCGCCATCCGGGGAAAGGGAAATTCCTACAATGAGCAGTTCTTC. J is TRBJ2-1 and V is TRBV27, with D possibly TRBD2 on 5 matching bases. With 8 bases removed from V and 1 base from J, the gap between germline ends came to 21 bases. CDR1 is MNHEY and CDR2 is SMNVEV in the germline V gene (reference sequence). This CDR3 comprises 17 residues.

This clonotype was seen repeatedly, ten times or more. The chain carries TRBV5-1 and TRBJ2-3; maybe TRBD2 (5 bases). The CDR3 covers 13 residues. Trimming shortened V by 4 bases and J by 7 bases, and 13 bases separated the two germline ends. Per the germline V gene, CDR1 is SGHRS and CDR2 is YFSETQ. The CDR3, as DNA: TGCGCCAGCAGCCCCCAGCCGGGAAATACGCAGTATTTT. Its translation is CASSPQPGNTQYF.

This clonotype was seen ten or more times. The V call is TRBV6-5, the J call TRBJ1-1; 7 bases align to TRBD1. Germline-derived CDR1 and CDR2 are MNHEY and SVGAGI. CDR3 size: 15 residues. Trimming cost V 0 bases and J 3 bases; bases outside gene matches: 4. CDR3: CASSYSRQGDTEAFF. The DNA of the CDR3 is TGTGCCAGCAGTTACTCAAGACAGGGCGACACTGAAGCTTTCTTT.

This clonotype showed up many times. The chain joins TRBV20-1 to TRBJ2-1; 9 nucleotides line up with TRBD2. The V gene end was trimmed by 2 bases and the J gene end by 1 base; junction bases not matched to a gene: 6. Germline V gives CDR1 DFQATT, CDR2 SNEGSKA (reference sequence). The CDR3 is made up of 16 amino acids. The CDR3 DNA is TGCAGTGCTAGAACAGCGGGGGGCCAATCCTACAATGAGCAGTTCTTC. It codes for CSARTAGGQSYNEQFF.

This clonotype has at least ten counts. The chain couples TRBV5-1 to TRBJ1-2; D is unresolved. Germline loops: CDR1 SGHRS, CDR2 YFSETQ. This CDR3 comprises 15 residues. Trimming stripped 1 base from V and 2 bases from J, with 12 bases between. CDR3: CASSLSASPNYGYTF. For the CDR3, the DNA is TGCGCCAGCAGCTTGTCGGCCAGCCCCAACTATGGCTACACCTTC.

The gene calls are TRBV20-1 and TRBJ2-1; D not certain. The germline gives CDR1 DFQATT, CDR2 SNEGSKA (reference sequence). Trimming removed 2 bases at V and 2 bases at J, with 10 bases between. The CDR3 loop spans 14 amino acids. CDR3 amino acids: CSARLVLAYNEQFF. The CDR3 DNA reads as TGCAGTGCTAGACTGGTCCTGGCCTACAATGAGCAGTTCTTC.

The genes are TRBV28 and TRBJ2-3; no reliable D call. The V and J ends lost 6 bases and 3 bases respectively, with 13 bases between them. The CDR3 totals 14 residues. CDR1 is MDHEN and CDR2 is SYDVKM in the germline V gene. The chain's CDR3 is CASRVGKGTDTQYF. CDR3 in DNA: TGTGCCAGCAGGGTGGGAAAGGGTACAGATACGCAGTATTTT.

This clonotype was recorded many times. The chain employs TRBV10-3 and TRBJ2-1; unclear D gene. The ends were cut back, 3 bases at V and 5 bases at J, with 8 bases in the middle. The CDR3 sequence is 13 residues long. The germline V gene encodes CDR1 ENHRY and CDR2 SYGVKD. The chain's CDR3 is CAISEQLNNEQFF. The CDR3 DNA sequence: TGTGCCATCAGTGAACAGCTCAACAATGAGCAGTTCTTC.

This clonotype turned up a few times. This chain uses TRBV6-5 with TRBJ1-5; D is ambiguous. This CDR3 spans 16 amino acids. The germline gives CDR1 MNHEY, CDR2 SVGAGI. The V and J ends lost 4 bases and 4 bases respectively, with 17 bases between them. CDR3: CASSSDRTAGNQPQHF. CDR3 DNA sequence: TGTGCCAGCAGTTCCGATAGGACCGCGGGGAATCAGCCCCAGCATTTT.

This clonotype has at least ten counts. This sequence joins TRBV7-2 and TRBJ1-1; D is undetermined. Looked up from germline, CDR1 is SGHTA and CDR2 is FQGNSA. This CDR3 region has 11 residues. Trimming removed 6 bases from V and 7 bases from J, with 9 bases in between. The CDR3 DNA sequence: TGTGCCAGCAGAATTATCGGTGAAGCTTTCTTT. It codes for CASRIIGEAFF. The full variable domain, its missing parts supplied by reference TRBV7-2 and TRBJ1-1, is GAGVSQSPSNKVTEKGKDVELRCDPISGHTALYWYRQSLGQGLEFLIYFQGNSAPDKSGLPSDRFSAERTGGSVSTLTIQRTQQEDSAVYLCASRIIGEAFFGQGTRLTVV.

Turning to this clonotype: It may be a read error: a sequence one base away is much more abundant. This sequence joins TRBV20-1 and TRBJ2-7; the D gene could be TRBD1 or TRBD2 (5 bases each). CDR1 DFQATT and CDR2 SNEGSKA come from the germline V gene (reference sequence). Trimming removed 5 bases at V and 9 bases at J, with 23 bases between. This CDR3 is built from 14 residues. The CDR3 loop is CSAAEGSLGEGQYF. For the CDR3, the DNA is TGCAGTGCTGCAGAGGGGTCTCTTGGCGAGGGGCAGTACTTC.

The chain employs TRBV14 and TRBJ2-7; the match to TRBD2 covers 7 bases. The CDR3 extends over 15 amino acids. CDR1 and CDR2 from the germline V gene are SGHDN and FVKESK. V trimming: 4 bases; J trimming: 3 bases; junction bases outside the gene matches: 9. CDR3 residues: CASSPLLTGGYEQYF. CDR3 sequence (DNA): TGTGCCAGCAGCCCGCTACTAACGGGAGGCTACGAGCAGTACTTC.

In its sample, this clonotype was seen many times. This chain uses TRBV5-1 with TRBJ2-2; TRBD2 is a possible D gene (6 bases). This CDR3 region has 16 residues. The V and J ends lost 2 bases and 0 bases respectively, with 11 bases between them. The germline gives CDR1 SGHRS, CDR2 YFSETQ. The CDR3 loop is CASSFGRGANTGELFF. The CDR3 DNA sequence: TGCGCCAGCAGCTTTGGGCGGGGCGCGAACACCGGGGAGCTGTTTTTT.

This clonotype was seen at least ten times. CDR3 loop: CASRDRTEDTGELFF. CDR3 nucleotide sequence: TGCGCCAGCCGCGATAGGACAGAAGACACCGGGGAGCTGTTTTTT. The V gene is TRBV5-1, the J gene TRBJ2-2, with D maybe TRBD1 (6 bases). Trimming removed 7 bases at V and 3 bases at J, with 16 bases between. CDR1 is SGHRS and CDR2 is YFSETQ in the germline V gene. CDR3 length: 15 amino acids. Full variable domain (outside the CDR3, taken from reference TRBV5-1 and TRBJ2-2): KAGVTQTPRYLIKTRGQQVTLSCSPISGHRSVSWYQQTPGQGLQFLFEYFSETQRNKGNFPGRFSGRQFSNSRSEMNVSTLELGDSALYLCASRDRTEDTGELFFGEGSRLTVL.

This clonotype was seen many times. The chain recombines TRBV5-1 with TRBJ1-1; weak D call: TRBD1 (5 bases). Germline CDR1 is SGHRS and CDR2 is YFSETQ. CDR3 length: 14 amino acids. V was cut by 4 bases and J by 1 base, with 11 bases left in between. The DNA of the CDR3 is TGCGCCAGCAGCACCGGGACGGAGAACACTGAAGCTTTCTTT. Protein product: CASSTGTENTEAFF.

This clonotype showed up many times. The chain couples TRBV20-1 to TRBJ2-3; 7 positions match TRBD1. CDR1 and CDR2 from the germline V gene are DFQATT and SNEGSKA (reference sequence). V lost 7 bases and J lost 2; bases outside the gene matches: 12. The CDR3 extends over 15 amino acids. The CDR3 sequence: CSGDGDSAYTDTQYF. CDR3 nucleotides: TGCAGTGGAGACGGGGACAGCGCTTACACAGATACGCAGTATTTT.

This clonotype was picked up many times. This sequence joins TRBV12-3 or TRBV12-4 and TRBJ2-1; 8 positions agree with TRBD1. The CDR3 has 16 amino acids. V was clipped by 5 bases and J by 5 bases; unmatched bases: 11. Here the CDR3 reads CASSNAGTGLNNEQFF. DNA of the CDR3: TGTGCCAGCAGTAATGCCGGGACAGGACTAAACAATGAGCAGTTCTTC.

In regard to this clonotype: A much larger clone differs by one base, so this may be a read error. This chain links TRBV7-2 with TRBJ2-3; D gene unclear. From germline, CDR1 is SGHTA and CDR2 FQGNSA. This CDR3 comprises 16 residues. The DNA of the CDR3 is TGTGTCAGCAGCTTGGTAGCCAGATCGAACACAGATACGCAGTATTTT. Amino acid sequence: CVSSLVARSNTDTQYF.

The sample holds many counts of this clonotype. The CDR3 DNA follows: TGTGCCAGCAGTTTGACGGGTGTGGAGACCCAGTACTTC. This translates into CASSLTGVETQYF. The chain employs TRBV12-3 or TRBV12-4 and TRBJ2-5; D remains ambiguous. There are 13 residues in the CDR3. Trimming pared 3 bases from V and 5 bases from J, leaving 10 bases between.

About this clonotype itself: A much larger clone differs from this one at a single base, so this may be a read error. The V call is TRBV4-2, the J call TRBJ2-2; 7 bases match TRBD1. The germline gives CDR1 LGHNA, CDR2 YNFKEQ. The CDR3 covers 15 residues. The CDR3 region has the DNA TGTTCCAGCAGTAAGAGGGGGCAAGGTACCGGGGAGCTGTTTTTT. It encodes CSSSKRGQGTGELFF.

This clonotype was recorded many times. The CDR3 is CASKREGEAGYTF. The CDR3 DNA reads TGTGCCAGCAAACGGGAAGGAGAGGCCGGCTACACCTTC. The rearrangement links TRBV4-2 to TRBJ1-2; D call uncertain. The CDR3 runs 13 residues. Germline CDR1 reads LGHNA; CDR2 reads YNFKEQ. V was shortened by 7 bases and J by 8 bases, with 17 bases between the two germline ends.

This clonotype was detected ten times or more. J is TRBJ2-7 and V is TRBV10-3; a possible D gene is TRBD1 (6 bases). Per the germline V gene, CDR1 is ENHRY and CDR2 is SYGVKD. V dropped 7 bases and J dropped 4 bases, with 14 bases sitting between them. This CDR3 comprises 13 residues. In DNA, the CDR3 is TGTGCCATCACCTCAGGCGACAGGTACGAGCAGTACTTC. This translates into CAITSGDRYEQYF.